Here is one T cell receptor (beta chain) with its context. The antigen is not known. Construction of the TCRbeta library involved unique molecular identifiers. TCRdb ran MiXCR on the PCR reads and lists one entry per CDR3 protein. The sample contains hundreds of thousands of distinct CDR3 sequences, around 17% of which appear only once. The data derive from a study of T-cell reconstitution after alpha-beta-depleted transplantation in children. General study findings and limits: Elevated TCRbeta diversity at day 60 was traced, in some patients, to surviving recipient T cells and thymic progenitors. At the one-year point after transplant, T-cell counts and TCRbeta diversity were found to come mostly from T cells that had been newly produced. Expanded clones from the graft, numbering several hundred, reportedly supplied alpha-beta T cells about two months after transplant.

Germline CDR1 SGHRS, CDR2 YFSETQ. The junction had 7 bases not matched to a gene; V was cut back by 4 bases and J by 6 bases. This CDR3 contains 14 residues. The rearrangement links TRBV5-1 to TRBJ2-1; 7 bases are shared with TRBD2. This TCR derives from a male patient younger than 18 who had a stem cell transplant for acute lymphoblastic leukemia, so the T cells may come from the graft donor. This material consisted of PBMCs, mostly from graft donor cells, taken 360 days after TCRalphabeta/CD19-depleted stem cell transplant. The CDR3 DNA follows: TGCGCCAGCAGCCGTGGCGGGGGTGGCAATGAGCAGTTCTTC. Translated: CASSRGGGGNEQFF. The full variable domain, completed using reference TRBV5-1 and TRBJ2-1, is KAGVTQTPRYLIKTRGQQVTLSCSPISGHRSVSWYQQTPGQGLQFLFEYFSETQRNKGNFPGRFSGRQFSNSRSEMNVSTLELGDSALYLCASSRGGGGNEQFFGPGTRLTVL.